This TCR beta chain was recovered during a study of T cell changes during pregnancy in multiple sclerosis. Trimming cost V 7 bases and J 2 bases, with 19 bases left between them. The length of the CDR3 is 16 residues. CDR1 and CDR2 (germline): WNHNN, SYGVQD (reference sequence). Profiling relied on immunoSEQ multiplex PCR, and the TCRdb table lists in-frame clones only, not all of them. The repertoire includes approximately 94,000 clones, 92% of them detected once, and 1.9% sits in the top ten. The chain links TRBV10-1 to TRBJ2-3; maybe TRBD1 (6 bases). Sequencing used peripheral blood, obtained after pregnancy. The receptor was derived from a female donor with multiple sclerosis, enrolled in a pregnancy study. In nucleotides, the CDR3 is TGCGCCAGCAAGGGGGTGGCAGGGGTGGACACAGATACGCAGTATTTT. Residues: CASKGVAGVDTDTQYF.